This record looks at one T cell receptor (beta chain) sequence and its context. The primer mix had 60 Vbeta and 13 Jbeta primers. Only in-frame clones appear in the TCRdb table, and some are missing; sequencing was by immunoSEQ multiplex PCR. The data hold 110,000 to 150,000 clones, with 70% to 80% observed a single time. It was healthy bone marrow donors who served as donors. The data belong to a study of cytomegalovirus exposure and HLA in healthy donors. Germline-derived CDR1 and CDR2 are MNHNY and SVGAGI (reference sequence). The CDR3 loop spans 12 amino acids. V lost 1 base and J lost 8, with 6 bases in between.

The chain joins TRBV6-6 to TRBJ2-1; tentatively, D is TRBD2 (5 bases). Sequenced: PBMCs. This sequence originates from a woman in her late teens or twenties in good health and CMV-seropositive. The CDR3 coding sequence is TGTGCCAGCAGTTACTTGGACTATGAGCAGTTCTTC. Residues: CASSYLDYEQFF.